Shown below are 20 T cell receptor beta chains from a single sample sequenced in a study of blood T cell repertoires in COVID-19. Some clones are missing from TCRdb's copy, which holds only in-frame ones; the method was immunoSEQ multiplex PCR. The sample shows 300,000 or so clones, 75% to 90% of them seen only once. Source material: peripheral blood. The receptors were sampled from a woman aged 25 to 39 with COVID-19, enrolled during active disease.

The chain combines TRBV6-5 with TRBJ1-4; weak D call: TRBD1 (5 bases). Trimming left V 6 bases short and J 4 bases short, with 15 bases between. The CDR3 loop spans 15 amino acids. CDR1 is MNHEY and CDR2 is SVGAGI in the germline V gene. The CDR3 loop reads CASRQRRGSNEKLFF. In DNA, the CDR3 is TGTGCCAGCAGGCAGAGAAGGGGCAGTAATGAAAAACTGTTTTTT.

This chain connects TRBV5-1 to TRBJ2-3; D not resolved. Germline CDR1 SGHRS, CDR2 YFSETQ. Trimming took 4 bases from V and 3 from J, leaving 3 bases between them. The CDR3 has 11 residues. The CDR3 DNA follows: TGCGCCAGCAGCCTAACAGATACGCAGTATTTT. Translated, it gives CASSLTDTQYF.

V is TRBV7-8 and J is TRBJ2-1; 8 bases are shared with TRBD2. CDR1 is SGHVS, CDR2 FQNEAQ, per germline. This CDR3 has 16 amino acids. With V trimmed by 5 bases and J by 6 bases, 12 bases remained unmatched. The CDR3 sequence: CASSPSGSHVGNEQFF. The CDR3 DNA reads as TGTGCCAGCAGCCCGAGCGGGAGTCATGTCGGCAATGAGCAGTTCTTC. The entire variable domain, with the rest obtained from reference TRBV7-8 and TRBJ2-1, is as follows: GAGVSQSPRYKVAKRGQDVALRCDPISGHVSLFWYQQALGQGPEFLTYFQNEAQLDKSGLPSDRFFAERPEGSVSTLKIQRTQQEDSAVYLCASSPSGSHVGNEQFFGPGTRLTVL.

The chain uses TRBV19 and TRBJ1-2, with TRBD1 identical over 7 bases. Germline V gene sequence: CDR1 LNHDA, CDR2 SQIVND (reference sequence). The CDR3 length is 14 residues. V was clipped by 3 bases and J by 6 bases; unmatched bases: 7. CDR3 DNA: TGTGCCAGTAGTATCGTACAGGGGAATAATGGCTACACCTTC. This sequence encodes CASSIVQGNNGYTF.

This sequence joins TRBV3-1 (or the pseudogene TRBV3-2) and TRBJ2-7; 9 nucleotides line up with TRBD1. The CDR3 is 14 residues long. After removal of 6 bases from V and 0 bases from J, the junction contained 3 bases not matched to a gene. CDR1 and CDR2 from the germline V gene are LGHDT and YNNKEL (reference sequence). The DNA of the CDR3 is TGTGCCAGCAGGCGACAGGGGGACTCCTACGAGCAGTACTTC. This encodes CASRRQGDSYEQYF.

V gene TRBV4-1 combines with J gene TRBJ2-7; TRBD2 agrees at 7 bases. V shed 1 base, J shed 3 bases, and the junction held 6 bases outside the gene matches. Germline V gene lookup returns CDR1 MGHRA and CDR2 YSYEKL. The CDR3 consists of 15 residues. CDR3 in amino acids: CASSQVRASGYEQYF. As DNA, the CDR3 is TGCGCCAGCAGCCAAGTCAGGGCTAGCGGCTACGAGCAGTACTTC.

V and J are TRBV9 and TRBJ2-7; D is possibly TRBD1 (6 bases). The germline V gene has CDR1 SGDLS and CDR2 YYNGEE. CDR3 size: 16 residues. V was trimmed by 4 bases and J by 0 bases, leaving 17 bases between them. For the CDR3, the DNA is TGTGCCAGCAGCCCACTGACAGGACAGAGCTCCTACGAGCAGTACTTC. Residues: CASSPLTGQSSYEQYF. The entire variable domain, with the rest obtained from reference TRBV9 and TRBJ2-7, is as follows: DSGVTQTPKHLITATGQRVTLRCSPRSGDLSVYWYQQSLDQGLQFLIQYYNGEERAKGNILERFSAQQFPDLHSELNLSSLELGDSALYFCASSPLTGQSSYEQYFGPGTRLTVT.

The chain is built from TRBV7-9 and TRBJ2-7, with TRBD2 matching 7 bases. V shed 4 bases, J shed 0 bases, and the junction held 3 bases outside the gene matches. Germline V gene sequence: CDR1 SEHNR, CDR2 FQNEAQ (reference sequence). The CDR3 sequence is 14 residues long. CDR3: CASSYSGPSYEQYF. DNA of the CDR3: TGTGCCAGCAGCTATAGCGGGCCCTCCTACGAGCAGTACTTC.

CDR3 region: CASSQDGAGGYTF. CDR3 sequence (DNA): TGTGCCAGCAGCCAAGATGGGGCCGGTGGCTACACCTTC. V usage is TRBV14 and J usage is TRBJ1-2, with D possibly TRBD1 on 5 matching bases. V lost 0 bases and J lost 7, with 9 bases in between. CDR3 length: 13 residues. The germline V gene has CDR1 SGHDN and CDR2 FVKESK.

The chain uses TRBV28 and TRBJ1-2; TRBD1 matches at 7 bases. The trim removed 6 bases at V and 8 bases at J, leaving 12 bases unmatched. The germline V gene has CDR1 MDHEN and CDR2 SYDVKM. The CDR3 length is 14 residues. The CDR3 DNA is TGTGCCAGCAGCCCTTCCGACAGGGCAGGCGGCTACACCTTC. This encodes CASSPSDRAGGYTF.

The table lists this clone with a count of one. This chain connects TRBV7-6 to TRBJ2-7, with 13 bases aligning to TRBD2. Germline V gene lookup returns CDR1 SGHVS and CDR2 FNYEAQ. The CDR3 consists of 15 residues. V dropped 4 bases and J dropped 3; count of bases not matched to a gene: 3. DNA of the CDR3: TGTGCCAGCAGCTCAAGGACTAGCGGGAGCTACGAGCAGTACTTC. As protein: CASSSRTSGSYEQYF.

The J gene is TRBJ1-1, the V gene TRBV5-6; 8 bases are a match to TRBD1. CDR1 and CDR2 from the germline V gene are SGHDT and YYEEEE. The CDR3 is 18 amino acids. V trimming: 4 bases; J trimming: 0 bases; junction bases outside the gene matches: 14. CDR3 residues: CASSLVRDRLIVNTEAFF. DNA for the CDR3: TGTGCCAGCAGCCTCGTCCGGGACAGGTTAATCGTGAACACTGAAGCTTTCTTT.

The chain combines TRBV3-1 (or the pseudogene TRBV3-2) with TRBJ2-5; 14 bases line up with TRBD2. The CDR3 runs 19 residues. The trim removed 2 bases at V and 6 bases at J, leaving 14 bases unmatched. Germline values: CDR1 LGHDT, CDR2 YNNKEL (reference sequence). CDR3 sequence: CASSQLSGTSGSKRKTQYF. DNA of the CDR3: TGTGCCAGCAGCCAATTATCCGGGACTAGCGGGAGTAAGCGAAAGACCCAGTACTTC.

The chain couples TRBV10-3 to TRBJ2-3, with 11 bases that match TRBD1. The germline gives CDR1 ENHRY, CDR2 SYGVKD. The CDR3 extends over 15 amino acids. Unmatched junction bases numbered 2, after V lost 2 bases and J lost 4 bases. The CDR3 region is CAISEGQGASDTQYF. CDR3 nucleotide sequence: TGTGCCATCAGTGAGGGACAGGGGGCATCAGATACGCAGTATTTT.

The chain has TRBV5-1 and TRBJ2-7; 8 nucleotides agree with TRBD2. J lost 5 bases, V lost 3 bases, and 10 bases had no gene match. Germline assignment: CDR1 SGHRS and CDR2 YFSETQ. This CDR3 is built from 15 residues. In DNA form, the CDR3 reads TGCGCCAGCAGCTCTTCCGGGACGGGGGGGGACGAGCAGTACTTC. Its translation is CASSSSGTGGDEQYF.

The chain employs TRBV9 and TRBJ2-2; weak D call: TRBD2 (6 bases). V lost 0 bases to trimming and J lost 4 bases, with 13 bases between them. Germline-derived CDR1 and CDR2 are SGDLS and YYNGEE. The CDR3 is made up of 16 amino acids. CDR3 nucleotides: TGTGCCAGCAGCGTAGCAGGGCTCGGGGGCACCGGGGAGCTGTTTTTT. This codes for CASSVAGLGGTGELFF.

This rearrangement joins TRBV4-1 to TRBJ2-5, with a possible D match to TRBD1 (5 bases). Germline V lookup: CDR1 MGHRA, CDR2 YSYEKL. V was clipped by 5 bases and J by 5 bases, with 12 bases between them. CDR3 length: 13 residues. The CDR3 coding sequence is TGCGCCAGCAGCACCTGGTCAGGGGAGACCCAGTACTTC. It yields the protein CASSTWSGETQYF.

CDR3 DNA: TGTGCCAGCTTTAACACAGATACGCAGTATTTT. Amino acid sequence: CASFNTDTQYF. The V and J genes are TRBV12-3 or TRBV12-4 and TRBJ2-3; no firm D call. The CDR3 contains 11 residues. Trimming removed 8 bases from V and 2 bases from J, with 5 bases in between.

This chain connects TRBV12-5 to TRBJ1-6, with 10 bases that match TRBD1. The CDR3 length is 16 residues. Germline trimming cut 4 bases from V and 4 bases from J; bases unmatched to any gene: 4. Germline V gene data show CDR1 as LGHNT and CDR2 as FRNRAP. The CDR3 reads CASGWDRGMYNSPLHF. As DNA, the CDR3 is TGTGCTAGTGGTTGGGACAGGGGTATGTATAATTCACCCCTCCACTTT.

V and J are TRBV10-2 and TRBJ2-7; 10 nucleotides agree with TRBD1. V was clipped by 4 bases and J by 4 bases; unmatched bases: 1. Germline V CDR1 and CDR2: WSHSY, SAAADI. This CDR3 comprises 13 residues. The CDR3 here is CASSGDRGYEQYF. CDR3 nucleotides: TGCGCCAGCAGTGGGGACAGGGGATACGAGCAGTACTTC.